This T cell receptor (beta chain) was sequenced in a study of blood T cell repertoires in COVID-19. Study in general: Donors in the United States, Italy and Spain gave samples during acute or convalescent COVID-19. T cells, B-cell-depleted T cells, or PBMCs provided the cDNA or gDNA that served as material.

As originally analysed: Using reference gene primer amplification, nucleated cell counts were estimated. Clones were read by immunoSEQ multiplex PCR, and TCRdb kept only the in-frame ones, dropping some. Clone size and the V and J calls come from that table; the DNA yielded D and trimming. Of some 150,000 clones in the sample, around nine tenths were seen once. Worth noting for this clone: Other nucleotide sequences in the sample specify the same CDR3.

The CDR3 covers 14 residues. The germline CDR1 and CDR2 sequences are LGHNA and YSLEER. Trimming at V came to 6 bases and at J to 1 base, leaving 6 bases not matched to a gene. Sequenced sample: peripheral blood. This sequence originates from a man aged 18 to 35 with active or convalescent COVID-19. V is TRBV4-3 and J is TRBJ2-7, with 7 bases lining up with TRBD2. The CDR3 sequence: CASSPSGASYEQYF. Here the CDR3 DNA reads TGCGCCAGCAGTCCAAGCGGGGCTTCCTACGAGCAGTACTTC.